This paragraph reports one TCR beta chain. Its antigen is currently unknown. Under the authors' procedure: ImmunoSEQ junction-only sequences lacked quality scores, so their filtering differed. Measured with immunoSEQ multiplex PCR; TCRdb has only the in-frame clones, and not every one. V, J and clone size are those of that table, while D and trimming were read from the DNA. The table records some 790,000 clones, around 70% of them present only once. This CDR3 is built from 14 residues. Germline assignment: CDR1 SGHVS and CDR2 FQNEAQ. The ends were cut back, 5 bases at V and 5 bases at J, with 16 bases in the middle. This specimen comes from a study of shared clonotypes between healthy human individuals. Regarding the study as a whole: Few donors restricted represented genetic and exposure-history diversity. The study found lower generation probabilities in non-shared clonotypes than in those shared by all four donors. Naive subsets tended to show greater estimated richness than memory subsets.

The TCR comes from a woman aged 30 to 39 in good health. Input material: memory CD4+ T cells sorted from blood. Subset: CD45RA-negative fraction. The chain recombines TRBV7-8 with TRBJ2-7; either TRBD1 or TRBD2 may fit D (5 bases each). CDR3: CASSESPGPHEQYF. In nucleotides, the CDR3 is TGTGCCAGCAGCGAGAGCCCGGGGCCACACGAGCAGTACTTC.